This is a list of T cell receptor beta chains from one sample in a study of long-term antiretroviral therapy in people with HIV. Generated by immunoSEQ multiplex PCR, the TCRdb table keeps only in-frame clones and is missing some. The top ten hold 3% to 4% of the sample, which has under 35,000 clones, over 85% seen once. The sample was unsorted PBMCs, taken 5 to 5.5 years after starting antiretroviral therapy. These receptors were taken from a woman in her fifties or sixties with HIV. Both conserved end residues are part of each CDR3. A D gene is named only where the DNA matches it firmly. Size values are once, few and many counts, or a class for expanded clones, and some rows have none.

clone_size	j_call	v_call	d_call	cdr3_aa	cdr3_nt
NA	TRBJ1-2	TRBV7-2	NA	CASSLAGNYGYTF	TGTGCCAGCAGCTTAGCAGGGAACTATGGCTACACCTTC
NA	TRBJ1-4	TRBV15	NA	CATSGEYEKLFF	TGTGCCACCAGCGGGGAATATGAAAAACTGTTTTTT
NA	TRBJ1-1	TRBV7-9	NA	CASSLDVNTEAFF	TGTGCCAGCAGCTTAGATGTGAACACTGAAGCTTTCTTT
NA	TRBJ2-7	TRBV19	TRBD1	CASSIGQGSYEQYF	TGTGCCAGTAGTATAGGACAGGGGTCCTACGAGCAGTACTTC
NA	TRBJ1-1	TRBV6-5	NA	CASSYGGTEAFF	TGTGCCAGCAGTTACGGGGGCACTGAAGCTTTCTTT
NA	TRBJ2-3	TRBV19	NA	CASSPSRGISTDTQYF	TGTGCCAGTAGCCCCTCAAGAGGCATTAGCACAGATACGCAGTATTTT
NA	TRBJ1-2	TRBV5-6	NA	CASSFRRSEQIYGYTF	TGTGCCAGCAGCTTCAGAAGAAGTGAACAGATCTATGGCTACACCTTC
once	TRBJ1-2	TRBV5-1	NA	CASSLAQDYGYTF	TGCGCCAGCAGCTTGGCCCAGGATTATGGCTACACCTTC
NA	TRBJ2-5	TRBV6-1	TRBD1	CASSEATGKQETQYF	TGTGCCAGCAGTGAAGCGACAGGGAAACAAGAGACCCAGTACTTC
NA	TRBJ2-4	TRBV7-9	TRBD2	CASSLSGGGNIQYF	TGTGCCAGCAGCTTATCGGGGGGAGGAAACATTCAGTACTTC
NA	TRBJ2-1	TRBV13	TRBD2	CASSLSTGTSGGDEQFF	TGTGCCAGCAGCCTATCCACCGGGACTAGCGGGGGGGATGAGCAGTTCTTC
few	TRBJ2-7	TRBV7-9	NA	CASSPSGWQYF	TGTGCCAGCAGCCCGTCGGGGTGGCAGTACTTC
NA	TRBJ1-2	TRBV6-6	NA	CASSDSSYGYTF	TGTGCCAGCTCGGACAGTTCCTATGGCTACACCTTC
NA	TRBJ2-5	TRBV18	NA	CASSPRGQETQYF	TGTGCCAGCTCACCACGAGGTCAAGAGACCCAGTACTTC
NA	TRBJ2-2	TRBV5-6	TRBD2	CASSPWTSGGALGTGELFF	TGTGCCAGCAGCCCTTGGACTAGCGGGGGGGCCTTGGGCACCGGGGAGCTGTTTTTT
NA	TRBJ1-2	TRBV7-9	TRBD1	CASSPRAAIDRAYGYTF	TGTGCCAGCAGCCCCCGCGCGGCCATCGACAGGGCGTATGGCTACACCTTC
once	TRBJ1-2	TRBV30	NA	CAWSERADYGYTF	TGTGCCTGGAGTGAAAGGGCCGACTATGGCTACACCTTC
once	TRBJ1-1	TRBV7-8	NA	CASSSPRGGAEAFF	TGTGCCAGCAGCTCACCAAGGGGTGGGGCTGAAGCTTTCTTT
NA	TRBJ2-1	TRBV27	NA	CASSGRGGNEQFF	TGTGCCAGCAGTGGAAGGGGGGGGAATGAGCAGTTCTTC
once	TRBJ1-4	TRBV5-4	NA	CASSLGVKTNEKLFF	TGTGCCAGCAGCTTGGGCGTCAAAACTAATGAAAAACTGTTTTTT
NA	TRBJ2-7	TRBV19	TRBD1	CASSSRTGQGTYEQYF	TGTGCCAGTAGTAGCCGAACGGGACAGGGAACCTACGAGCAGTACTTC
NA	TRBJ1-1	TRBV6-5	NA	CASLELGTEAFF	TGTGCCAGCCTCGAACTAGGCACTGAAGCTTTCTTT
NA	TRBJ1-3	TRBV19	NA	CASSIWGHVSGNTIYF	TGTGCCAGTAGTATCTGGGGCCACGTCTCTGGAAACACCATATATTTT
NA	TRBJ2-2	TRBV30	NA	CAWSRLTAGELFF	TGTGCCTGGAGTCGCCTGACTGCCGGGGAGCTGTTTTTT
NA	TRBJ2-3	TRBV5-1	TRBD1	CASSSGDRVTQYF	TGCGCCAGCAGCTCGGGGGACAGGGTAACGCAGTATTTT
NA	TRBJ1-1	TRBV5-6	TRBD1	CASSVTSGGSTEAFF	TGTGCCAGCAGCGTTACTTCAGGGGGGAGCACTGAAGCTTTCTTT
NA	TRBJ2-7	TRBV19	TRBD1	CASSRPGQGYEQYF	TGTGCCAGTAGTAGACCGGGACAGGGGTACGAGCAGTACTTC
NA	TRBJ1-2	TRBV5-4	TRBD1	CASSGTGTGYLGYTF	TGTGCCAGCAGCGGGACCGGGACAGGGTACTTGGGCTACACCTTC
few	TRBJ1-6	TRBV2	NA	CASTRGDSRDSPLHF	TGTGCCAGCACCCGGGGAGACAGTAGGGATTCACCCCTCCACTTT
NA	TRBJ1-1	TRBV2	TRBD1	CASSGQGAGTEAFF	TGTGCCAGCAGCGGACAGGGGGCTGGCACTGAAGCTTTCTTT
NA	TRBJ2-6	TRBV5-1	NA	CASSLGRPGGSTGANVLTF	TGCGCCAGCAGCTTGGGACGGCCAGGGGGGAGTACTGGGGCCAACGTCCTGACTTTC
NA	TRBJ2-4	TRBV7-2	TRBD2	CASRYRHSGGAKNIQYF	TGTGCCAGCAGATATAGGCATAGCGGGGGGGCCAAAAACATTCAGTACTTC
NA	TRBJ1-1	TRBV2	TRBD1	CASIPDRGNTEAFF	TGTGCCAGCATTCCCGACAGGGGGAACACTGAAGCTTTCTTT
NA	TRBJ2-7	TRBV14	NA	CASSQEVGRDYEQYF	TGTGCCAGCAGCCAAGAGGTGGGCAGGGACTACGAGCAGTACTTC
NA	TRBJ1-5	TRBV19	NA	CASSPWGGGNQPQHF	TGTGCCAGTAGTCCATGGGGGGGCGGCAATCAGCCCCAGCATTTT
NA	TRBJ2-3	TRBV9	NA	CASSVQAGSSTDTQYF	TGTGCCAGCAGCGTACAGGCGGGGTCGAGCACAGATACGCAGTATTTT